This TCR beta chain was sequenced for a study of beta chain features in type 1 diabetes. The study, taken as a whole, reports: Moderately but significantly shorter TCRB CDR3s were found in Type 1 diabetes patients in all four CD4+ subsets.

The CDR3 spans 16 residues. Trimming took 8 bases from V and 0 from J, leaving 20 bases between them. Per germline, CDR1 MDHEN and CDR2 SYDVKM. Concerning this clone itself: Its antigen is unidentified.

Sequenced material consisted of expressed TCRB transcripts (all of the isolated RNA was reverse transcribed). TCRdb's copy holds only in-frame clones and misses some; the assay was immunoSEQ multiplex PCR. The top ten hold 0.07% to 0.095% of the sample, which has roughly 220,000 clones, more than 15% seen once. Each of the sorted populations had a purity greater than 95%. Sequenced sample: naive CD4+ T cells from blood. The sequence came from a man aged 25-45 years with type 1 diabetes. The rearrangement joins TRBV28 to TRBJ2-7; D is possibly TRBD2 (5 bases). The CDR3 loop is CASGSPNERSSYEQYF. The CDR3 DNA reads as TGTGCCAGCGGGAGTCCGAACGAAAGGAGCTCCTACGAGCAGTACTTC.